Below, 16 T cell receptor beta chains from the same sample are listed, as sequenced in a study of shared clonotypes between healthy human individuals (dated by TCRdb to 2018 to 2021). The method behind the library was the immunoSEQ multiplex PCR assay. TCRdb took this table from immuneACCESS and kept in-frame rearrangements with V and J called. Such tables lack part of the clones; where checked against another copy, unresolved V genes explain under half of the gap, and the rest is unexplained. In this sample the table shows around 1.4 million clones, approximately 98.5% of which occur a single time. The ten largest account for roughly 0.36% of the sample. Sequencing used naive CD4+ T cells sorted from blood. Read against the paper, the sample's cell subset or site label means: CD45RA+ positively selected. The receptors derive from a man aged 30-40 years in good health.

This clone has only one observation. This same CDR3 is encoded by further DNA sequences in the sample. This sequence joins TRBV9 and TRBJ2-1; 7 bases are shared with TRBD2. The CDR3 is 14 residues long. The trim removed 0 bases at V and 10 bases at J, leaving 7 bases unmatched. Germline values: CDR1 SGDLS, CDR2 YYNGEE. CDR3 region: CASSVVGQGGEQFF. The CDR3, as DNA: TGTGCCAGCAGCGTAGTCGGCCAGGGAGGGGAGCAGTTCTTC.

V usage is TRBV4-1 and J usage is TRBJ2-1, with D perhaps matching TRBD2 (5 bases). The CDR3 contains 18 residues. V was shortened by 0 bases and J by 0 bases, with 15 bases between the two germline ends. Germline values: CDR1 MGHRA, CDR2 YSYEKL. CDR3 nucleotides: TGCGCCAGCAGCCAAGAATATCACGGGGTGGACTCCTACAATGAGCAGTTCTTC. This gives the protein CASSQEYHGVDSYNEQFF.

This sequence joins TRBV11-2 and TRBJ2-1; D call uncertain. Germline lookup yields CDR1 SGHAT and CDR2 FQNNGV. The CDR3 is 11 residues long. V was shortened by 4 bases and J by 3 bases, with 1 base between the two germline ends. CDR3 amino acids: CASSYYNEQFF. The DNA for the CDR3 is TGTGCCAGCAGCTACTACAATGAGCAGTTCTTC.

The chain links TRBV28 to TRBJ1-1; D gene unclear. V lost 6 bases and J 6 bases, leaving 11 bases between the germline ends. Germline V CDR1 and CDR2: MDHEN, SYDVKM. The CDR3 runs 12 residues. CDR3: CASRPGQSEAFF. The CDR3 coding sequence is TGTGCCAGCAGACCGGGCCAATCTGAAGCTTTCTTT.

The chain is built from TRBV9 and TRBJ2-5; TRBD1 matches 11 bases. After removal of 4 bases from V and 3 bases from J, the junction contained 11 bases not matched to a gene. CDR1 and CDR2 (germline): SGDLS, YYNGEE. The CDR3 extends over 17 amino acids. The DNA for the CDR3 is TGTGCCAGCAGCCCTCCTCGGACAGGGGGCCTGAAAGAGACCCAGTACTTC. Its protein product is CASSPPRTGGLKETQYF.

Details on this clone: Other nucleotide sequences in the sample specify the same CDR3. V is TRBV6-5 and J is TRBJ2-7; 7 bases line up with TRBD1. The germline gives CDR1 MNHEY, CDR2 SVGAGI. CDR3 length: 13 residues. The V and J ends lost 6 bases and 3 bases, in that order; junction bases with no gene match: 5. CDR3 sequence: CASSRDRGYEQYF. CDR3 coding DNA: TGTGCCAGCAGCCGGGACAGAGGCTACGAGCAGTACTTC.

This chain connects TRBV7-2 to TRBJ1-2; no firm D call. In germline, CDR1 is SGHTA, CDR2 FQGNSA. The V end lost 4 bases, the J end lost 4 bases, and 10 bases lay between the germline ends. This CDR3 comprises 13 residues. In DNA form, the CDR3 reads TGTGCCAGCAGCTACGGACGGATCTATGGCTACACCTTC. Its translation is CASSYGRIYGYTF.

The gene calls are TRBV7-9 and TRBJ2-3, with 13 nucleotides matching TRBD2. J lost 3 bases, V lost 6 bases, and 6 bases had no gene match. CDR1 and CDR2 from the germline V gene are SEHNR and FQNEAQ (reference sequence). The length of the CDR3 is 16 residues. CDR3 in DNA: TGTGCCAGCAGTCGTGGACTAGCGGGAGTGACAGATACGCAGTATTTT. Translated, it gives CASSRGLAGVTDTQYF.

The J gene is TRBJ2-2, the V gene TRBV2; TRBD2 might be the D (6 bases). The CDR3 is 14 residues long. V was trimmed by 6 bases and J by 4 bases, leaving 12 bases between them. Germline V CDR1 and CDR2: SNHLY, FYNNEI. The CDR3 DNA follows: TGTGCCAGCAGCTGGGGGGACTTCACCGGGGAGCTGTTTTTT. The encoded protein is CASSWGDFTGELFF.

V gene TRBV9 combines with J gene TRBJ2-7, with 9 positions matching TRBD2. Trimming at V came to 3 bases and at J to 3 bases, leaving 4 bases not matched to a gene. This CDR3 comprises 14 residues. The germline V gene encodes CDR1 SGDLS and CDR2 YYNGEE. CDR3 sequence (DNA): TGTGCCAGCAGCGCGGGACTAGCACTCTACGAGCAGTACTTC. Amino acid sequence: CASSAGLALYEQYF.

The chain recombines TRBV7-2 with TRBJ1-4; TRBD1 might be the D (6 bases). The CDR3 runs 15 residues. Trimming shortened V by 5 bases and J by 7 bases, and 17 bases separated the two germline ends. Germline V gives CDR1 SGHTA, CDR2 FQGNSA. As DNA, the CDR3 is TGTGCCAGCAGCGTCCGACAGGCCGTAACTGAAAAACTGTTTTTT. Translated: CASSVRQAVTEKLFF.

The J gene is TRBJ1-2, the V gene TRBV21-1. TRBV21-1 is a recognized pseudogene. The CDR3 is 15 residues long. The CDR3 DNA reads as TGTGCCAGCAGCAATGGGCCCTCTAGTATCTATGGCTACACCTTC. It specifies CASSNGPSSIYGYTF.

CDR3 residues: CASSILGGRPNYEQYF. The CDR3 nucleotides are TGTGCCAGTAGTATTCTCGGCGGGAGGCCTAACTACGAGCAGTACTTC. The rearrangement uses TRBV19 and TRBJ2-7, with 8 bases fitting TRBD2. V lost 3 bases and J lost 3; bases outside the gene matches: 10. Germline CDR1 and CDR2: LNHDA and SQIVND (reference sequence). The CDR3 is 16 residues long.

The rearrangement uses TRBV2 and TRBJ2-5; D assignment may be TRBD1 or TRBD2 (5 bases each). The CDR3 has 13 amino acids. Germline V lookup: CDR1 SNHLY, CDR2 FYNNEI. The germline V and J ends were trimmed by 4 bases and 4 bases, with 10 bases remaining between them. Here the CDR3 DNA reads TGTGCCAGCAGTGTAATGGGGACAGAGACCCAGTACTTC. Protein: CASSVMGTETQYF.

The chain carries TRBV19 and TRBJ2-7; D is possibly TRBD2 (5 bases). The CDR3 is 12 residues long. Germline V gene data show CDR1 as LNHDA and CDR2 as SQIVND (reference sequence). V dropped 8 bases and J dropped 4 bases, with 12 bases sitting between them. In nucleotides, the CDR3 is TGTGCCAGTGGAGAGGGTAATTACGAGCAGTACTTC. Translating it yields CASGEGNYEQYF.

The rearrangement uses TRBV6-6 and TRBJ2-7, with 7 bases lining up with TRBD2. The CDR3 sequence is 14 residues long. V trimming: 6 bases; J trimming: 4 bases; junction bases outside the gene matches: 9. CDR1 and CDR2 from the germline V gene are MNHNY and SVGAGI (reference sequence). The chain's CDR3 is CASSPRGDLYEQYF. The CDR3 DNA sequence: TGTGCCAGCAGCCCCCGGGGGGATCTTTACGAGCAGTACTTC.